What follows is one T cell receptor beta chain and its context. Antigen: not known. Germline V CDR1 and CDR2: KGHDR, SFDVKD. J gave up 1 base and V 3 bases, and 7 bases lay outside the gene matches. The CDR3 is 18 amino acids. The sample comes from a study of metastatic and nonmetastatic thyroid tumors. All patients were treatment-naive before thyroid surgery. TCRdb re-called the PCR reads through MiXCR. The profile shows 15,000 to 20,000 clones, about 22% of them singletons. Study-wide results and caveats: In both blood and tumor samples, TCR beta diversity was reported significantly higher for malignant than benign nodules.

This rearrangement joins TRBV24-1 to TRBJ2-1, with 11 bases fitting TRBD2. Sequencing was carried out using adjacent normal tissue. The receptor was derived from a female donor with papillary thyroid cancer or a benign thyroid nodule (not recorded which). Some clones in this sample may be carry-over from other donors' samples. The CDR3 DNA reads TGTGCCACCAGTGATGTTAGCGGGGGGGCCGAGTCCTACAATGAGCAGTTCTTC. Translated: CATSDVSGGAESYNEQFF.